The present entry profiles one TCR beta chain with its context. Plating combined some 200,000 CFSE-labeled responder cells with some 200,000 irradiated, violet-dye-labeled stimulator cells. The data are from a study of graft-versus-host responses after intestinal transplantation. Study details: Induction with anti-thymocyte globulin, then tacrolimus and steroids for approximately three years, was given to all recipients.

Clones were read by immunoSEQ multiplex PCR, and TCRdb kept only the in-frame ones, dropping some. The sample shows 10,000 to 15,000 clones, 30% to 35% of them seen only once. The input for sequencing was alloreactive CD8+ T cells from a mixed lymphocyte reaction culture, taken before intestinal transplant. Subset indicated: CFSE-low proliferating T cells sorted from roughly six-day pre-transplant mixed lymphocyte reaction (GvH or HvG direction). This clonotype originated in a human patient who received an intestinal transplant.

CDR3 loop: CATLGGNTEAFF. The CDR3 nucleotides read TGTGCCACCCTAGGGGGGAACACTGAAGCTTTCTTT. This chain links TRBV27 with TRBJ1-1; weak D call: TRBD1 (6 bases). The germline V and J ends were trimmed by 10 bases and 1 base, with 10 bases remaining between them. CDR1 and CDR2 (germline): MNHEY, SMNVEV (reference sequence). This CDR3 has 12 amino acids.